These T cell receptor beta chains were read from a single sample in a study of Graves' ophthalmopathy and Graves' hyperthyroidism. TCRdb ran MiXCR on the multiplex PCR reads and lists one entry per CDR3 protein. The data hold roughly 600,000 distinct CDR3 sequences, with 39% observed a single time. Sequenced sample: peripheral blood or thyroid tissue (not recorded which). The receptors shown here come from an adult man with Graves' hyperthyroidism. Each CDR3 is given with its conserved first and last residue. The D gene is left open where the match is weak. Part of the rows lack a size; the others show once, few, many or a class for expanded clones.

>TRBJ1-1|.|TRBV15|.
CATSRGAGTLAFF
TGTGCCACCAGCAGAGGGGCAGGGACATTAGCTTTCTTT
>TRBJ2-7|many|TRBV11-3|.
CASGGYEQYF
TGTGCCAGCGGAGGCTACGAGCAGTACTTC
>TRBJ1-1|many|TRBV2|TRBD1
CASSDRGTEAFF
TGTGCCAGCAGTGACAGGGGGACTGAAGCTTTCTTT
>TRBJ1-4|.|TRBV29-1|TRBD1
CSVEEGTDISGKLFF
TGCAGCGTTGAAGAAGGGACAGATATCAGCGGAAAACTGTTTTTT
>TRBJ2-3|.|TRBV7-8|TRBD2
CASSLVGGREVKDTQYF
TGTGCCAGCAGCTTAGTGGGCGGACGGGAGGTCAAAGATACGCAGTATTTT
>TRBJ1-2|many|TRBV12-3/TRBV12-4|.
CASSSSGQPIYGYTF
TGTGCCAGCAGTTCATCCGGACAGCCGATCTATGGCTACACCTTC
>TRBJ1-5|.|TRBV3-1|.
CASSQDQGGNQPQHF
TGTGCCAGCAGCCAAGATCAAGGGGGGAATCAGCCCCAGCATTTT
>TRBJ2-5|many|TRBV5-1|TRBD2
CASSITGTSGSQETQYF
TGCGCCAGCAGCATCACCGGGACTAGCGGTTCCCAAGAGACCCAGTACTTC
>TRBJ2-5|many|TRBV12-3/TRBV12-4|.
CASSSARLDSRETQYF
TGTGCCAGCAGTTCTGCCCGCTTGGACAGTCGAGAGACCCAGTACTTC
>TRBJ2-1|.|TRBV7-6|.
CASSLDVNSDEQFF
TGTGCCAGCAGCTTAGACGTTAATAGCGATGAGCAGTTCTTC
>TRBJ2-5|.|TRBV7-2|.
CASSFYICSARDGGVETQYF
.
>TRBJ2-7|many|TRBV6-6|TRBD1
CASGDRGHSYEQYF
TGTGCCAGCGGAGACAGGGGGCACTCCTACGAGCAGTACTTC
>TRBJ2-7|many|TRBV4-1|.
CASSQDLGYEQYF
TGCGCCAGCAGCCAAGATCTGGGCTACGAGCAGTACTTC
>TRBJ1-2|many|TRBV2|.
CASTGFGLGDYGYTF
TGTGCCAGCACTGGGTTCGGTTTGGGGGATTATGGCTACACCTTC
>TRBJ1-1|many|TRBV3-1|.
CASSLTFTGLGTEAFF
TGTGCCAGCAGCCTCACCTTTACAGGGTTGGGCACTGAAGCTTTCTTT
>TRBJ1-3|.|TRBV12-3/TRBV12-4|.
CASSLYPTSGNTIYF
TGTGCCAGCAGTTTATACCCCACCTCTGGAAACACCATATATTTT
>TRBJ2-5|.|TRBV2|.
CATLRTEGGTQYF
TGTGCCACCCTTAGGACCGAGGGGGGGACCCAGTACTTC
>TRBJ2-2|few|TRBV6-5|.
CASRLDRSNTGELFF
TGTGCCAGCAGATTGGACAGATCGAACACCGGGGAGCTGTTTTTT
>TRBJ2-7|.|TRBV20-1|TRBD1
CSASHPDRILYEQCF
TGCAGTGCTAGTCACCCGGACAGGATACTATACGAGCAGTGCTTC
>TRBJ2-2|many|TRBV5-8|.
CASSLAIGAGELFF
TGTGCCAGCAGCTTGGCAATAGGGGCCGGGGAGCTGTTTTTT
>TRBJ2-7|.|TRBV24-1|TRBD2
CATAASGRREQYF
TGTGCCACCGCGGCTAGCGGGAGGCGTGAGCAGTACTTC
>TRBJ1-1|.|TRBV2|.
CASVGFDGMNTEAFF
TGTGCCAGCGTGGGTTTTGACGGGATGAACACTGAAGCTTTCTTT
>TRBJ1-6|.|TRBV20-1|.
CSARKGGFSYNSPLHF
TGCAGTGCTAGAAAGGGAGGATTCTCCTATAATTCACCCCTCCACTTT
>TRBJ1-2|.|TRBV29-1|TRBD1
CSVETDRNYGYTF
TGCAGCGTTGAGACGGACAGGAACTATGGCTACACCTTC
>TRBJ2-6|many|TRBV7-3|TRBD1
CASSSDRVGANVLTF
TGTGCCAGCAGCTCGGACAGGGTTGGGGCCAACGTCCTGACTTTC
>TRBJ1-6|many|TRBV4-1|.
CASSQDKFWNSPLHF
TGCGCCAGCAGCCAAGATAAATTCTGGAATTCACCCCTCCACTTT
>TRBJ1-2|.|TRBV5-6|.
CASSLTDRDGYTF
TGTGCCAGCAGCTTGACGGACCGGGATGGCTACACCTTC
>TRBJ2-7|many|TRBV10-3|TRBD2
CAISLRTSGSSYEQYF
TGTGCCATCAGCCTGCGAACTAGCGGGAGCTCCTACGAGCAGTACTTC
>TRBJ2-7|.|TRBV7-3|.
CASSQPGLKIYEQYF
TGCGCCAGCAGCCAACCGGGACTCAAAATCTACGAGCAGTACTTC
>TRBJ2-3|few|TRBV2|.
CASSVLQRELDTQYF
TGTGCCAGCAGTGTCCTACAACGGGAGTTGGATACGCAGTATTTT
>TRBJ2-7|few|TRBV28|TRBD2
CASIRTSGGYSYEQYF
TGTGCCAGCATACGGACTAGCGGGGGTTACTCCTACGAGCAGTACTTC
>TRBJ2-5|.|TRBV29-1|.
CSSPGTYQETQYF
TGCAGCAGTCCCGGGACGTACCAAGAGACCCAGTACTTC
>TRBJ1-2|many|TRBV7-9|.
CASSYHRGGEHGYTF
TGTGCCAGCAGTTACCACAGAGGGGGGGAGCATGGCTACACCTTC
>TRBJ2-1|.|TRBV15|TRBD2
CATSRDMWDSGRAKDEQFF
TGTGCCACCAGCAGAGATATGTGGGATAGCGGGAGGGCCAAGGATGAGCAGTTCTTC
>TRBJ1-6|many|TRBV28|.
CASWTATGALHF
TGTGCCAGCTGGACAGCGACCGGGGCCCTCCACTTT
>TRBJ2-5|many|TRBV24-1|.
CATSDGHKETQYF
TGTGCCACCAGTGATGGCCATAAAGAGACCCAGTACTTC
>TRBJ2-5|many|TRBV12-3/TRBV12-4|TRBD1
CASSPQGISETQYF
TGTGCCAGCAGTCCACAGGGGATTTCAGAGACCCAGTACTTC
>TRBJ2-2|few|TRBV6-5|.
CASRGPSGETGELFF
TGTGCCAGCAGGGGACCGAGCGGAGAAACCGGGGAGCTGTTTTTT
>TRBJ1-2|few|TRBV28|TRBD1
CASRSGTGGFGYTF
TGTGCCAGCAGATCCGGGACAGGGGGCTTCGGCTACACCTTC
>TRBJ2-1|.|TRBV7-9|TRBD2
CASSPHLAASSYNEQFF
TGTGCCAGCAGCCCGCATCTAGCGGCTAGCTCCTACAATGAGCAGTTCTTC
>TRBJ1-2|many|TRBV28|.
CASSLSRDYGYTF
TGTGCCAGCAGCCTATCCAGGGACTATGGCTACACCTTC
>TRBJ2-5|few|TRBV30|.
CAWSVGYKDTQYF
TGTGCCTGGAGTGTGGGCTATAAGGACACCCAGTACTTC
>TRBJ2-5|few|TRBV7-8|TRBD2
CASSLVLGTSWETQYF
TGTGCCAGCAGCTTAGTCTTGGGGACTAGCTGGGAGACCCAGTACTTC
>TRBJ2-7|many|TRBV29-1|.
CSVELAGFDPYEQYF
TGCAGCGTTGAACTGGCGGGGTTCGACCCCTACGAGCAGTACTTC
>TRBJ2-2|.|TRBV20-1|.
CSARPKGILNTGELFF
TGCAGTGCTAGACCGAAGGGGATTTTGAACACCGGGGAGCTGTTTTTT
>TRBJ2-7|many|TRBV11-3|TRBD2
CASSNGLAGVFEQYF
TGTGCCAGCAGCAACGGACTAGCGGGAGTGTTCGAGCAGTACTTC
>TRBJ2-5|many|TRBV29-1|.
CSVEVGVVETQYF
TGCAGCGTTGAGGTCGGCGTGGTAGAGACCCAGTACTTC
>TRBJ1-5|.|TRBV28|.
CASSSRRGQPQHF
TGTGCCAGCAGTTCTCGGAGGGGTCAGCCCCAGCATTTT
>TRBJ2-7|.|TRBV7-9|TRBD1
CASSLSGTGSVF
TGTGCCAGCAGCTTATCCGGGACAGGGTCGGTCTTC
>TRBJ2-2|.|TRBV12-3/TRBV12-4|.
CASRPGVTGELFF
TGTGCCAGCAGGCCAGGGGTAACCGGGGAGCTGTTTTTT
>TRBJ1-1|many|TRBV19|.
CAIGGKDTEAFF
TGTGCCATTGGGGGTAAGGACACTGAAGCTTTCTTT
>TRBJ2-7|few|TRBV2|.
CASSLGVALKRSSYEQYF
TGTGCCAGCAGCTTGGGGGTGGCGCTAAAAAGGAGCTCCTACGAGCAGTACTTC
>TRBJ1-2|many|TRBV7-9|TRBD1
CASSSFAGGNYGYTF
TGTGCCAGCAGCTCCTTTGCAGGGGGAAACTATGGCTACACCTTC